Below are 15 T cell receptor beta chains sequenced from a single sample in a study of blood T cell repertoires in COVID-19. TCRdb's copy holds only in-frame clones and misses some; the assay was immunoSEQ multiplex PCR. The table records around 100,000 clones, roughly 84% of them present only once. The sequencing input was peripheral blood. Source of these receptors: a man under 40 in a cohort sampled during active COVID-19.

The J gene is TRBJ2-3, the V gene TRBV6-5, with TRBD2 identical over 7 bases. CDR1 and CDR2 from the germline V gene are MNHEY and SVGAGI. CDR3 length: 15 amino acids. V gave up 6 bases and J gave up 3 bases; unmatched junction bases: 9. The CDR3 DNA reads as TGTGCCAGCAGAACCAGGACTAGATATACAGATACGCAGTATTTT. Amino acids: CASRTRTRYTDTQYF.

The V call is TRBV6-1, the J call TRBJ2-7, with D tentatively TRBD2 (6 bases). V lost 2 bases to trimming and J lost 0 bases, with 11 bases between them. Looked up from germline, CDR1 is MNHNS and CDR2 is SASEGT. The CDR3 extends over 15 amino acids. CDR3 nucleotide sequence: TGTGCCAGCAGTGAATCCCCCGGGAGCTCCTACGAGCAGTACTTC. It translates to CASSESPGSSYEQYF.

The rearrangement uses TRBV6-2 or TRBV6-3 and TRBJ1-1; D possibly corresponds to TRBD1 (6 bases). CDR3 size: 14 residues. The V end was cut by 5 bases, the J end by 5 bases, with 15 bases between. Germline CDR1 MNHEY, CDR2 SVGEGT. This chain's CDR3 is CASSTASGTTEAFF. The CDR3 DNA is TGTGCCAGCAGTACTGCCAGTGGGACAACTGAAGCTTTCTTT.

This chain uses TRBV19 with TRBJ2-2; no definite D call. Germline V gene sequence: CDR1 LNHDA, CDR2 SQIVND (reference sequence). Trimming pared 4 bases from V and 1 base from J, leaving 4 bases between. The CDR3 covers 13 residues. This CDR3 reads CASSTLNTGELFF. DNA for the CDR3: TGTGCCAGTAGTACCCTGAACACCGGGGAGCTGTTTTTT.

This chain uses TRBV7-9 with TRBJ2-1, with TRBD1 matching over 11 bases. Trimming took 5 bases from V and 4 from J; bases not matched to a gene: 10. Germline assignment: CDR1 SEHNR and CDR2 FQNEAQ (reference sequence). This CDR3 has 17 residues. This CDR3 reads CASSPGTGGLGYNEQFF. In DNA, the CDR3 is TGTGCCAGCAGCCCAGGGACAGGGGGTTTAGGGTACAATGAGCAGTTCTTC.

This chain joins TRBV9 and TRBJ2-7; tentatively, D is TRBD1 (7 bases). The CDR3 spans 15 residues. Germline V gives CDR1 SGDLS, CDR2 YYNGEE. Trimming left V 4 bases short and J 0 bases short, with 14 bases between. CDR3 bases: TGTGCCAGCAGCATGCGGGACAGTAGCTCCTACGAGCAGTACTTC. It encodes CASSMRDSSSYEQYF.

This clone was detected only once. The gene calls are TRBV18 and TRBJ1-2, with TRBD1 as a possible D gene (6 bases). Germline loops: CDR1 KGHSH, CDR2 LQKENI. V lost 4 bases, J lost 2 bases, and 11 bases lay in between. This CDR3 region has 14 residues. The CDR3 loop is CASSRTETNYGYTF. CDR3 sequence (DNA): TGTGCCAGCTCACGGACAGAAACAAACTATGGCTACACCTTC.

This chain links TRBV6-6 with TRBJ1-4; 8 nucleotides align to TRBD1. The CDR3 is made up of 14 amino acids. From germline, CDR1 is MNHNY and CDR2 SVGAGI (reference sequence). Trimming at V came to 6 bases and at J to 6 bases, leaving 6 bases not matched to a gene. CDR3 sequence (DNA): TGTGCCAGCAGCTACGACAGGGGTTATGAAAAACTGTTTTTT. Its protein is CASSYDRGYEKLFF.

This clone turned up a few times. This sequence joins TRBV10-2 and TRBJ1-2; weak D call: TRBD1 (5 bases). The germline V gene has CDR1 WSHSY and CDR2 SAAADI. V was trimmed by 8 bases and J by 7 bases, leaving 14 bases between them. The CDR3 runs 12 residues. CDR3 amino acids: CASSIPGFGYTF. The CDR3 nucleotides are TGCGCCAGCTCTATACCAGGGTTTGGCTACACCTTC.

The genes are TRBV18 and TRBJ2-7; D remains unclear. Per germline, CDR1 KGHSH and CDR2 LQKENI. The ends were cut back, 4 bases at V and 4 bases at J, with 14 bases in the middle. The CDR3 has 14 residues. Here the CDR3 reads CASSLPLRSYEQYF. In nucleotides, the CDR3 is TGTGCCAGCTCACTACCGCTAAGATCTTACGAGCAGTACTTC.

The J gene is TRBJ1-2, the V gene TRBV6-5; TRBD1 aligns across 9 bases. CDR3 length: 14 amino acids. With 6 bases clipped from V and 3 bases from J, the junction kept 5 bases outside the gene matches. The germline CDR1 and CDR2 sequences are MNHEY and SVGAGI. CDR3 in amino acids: CASRRTGEDYGYTF. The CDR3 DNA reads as TGTGCCAGCAGACGGACAGGGGAGGACTATGGCTACACCTTC.

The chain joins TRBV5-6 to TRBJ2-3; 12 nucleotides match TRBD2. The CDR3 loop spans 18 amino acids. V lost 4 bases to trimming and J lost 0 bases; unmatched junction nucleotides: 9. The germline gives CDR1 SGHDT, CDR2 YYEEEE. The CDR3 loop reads CASSVLAGGPISTDTQYF. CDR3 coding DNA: TGTGCCAGCAGCGTACTAGCGGGGGGCCCTATTAGCACAGATACGCAGTATTTT.

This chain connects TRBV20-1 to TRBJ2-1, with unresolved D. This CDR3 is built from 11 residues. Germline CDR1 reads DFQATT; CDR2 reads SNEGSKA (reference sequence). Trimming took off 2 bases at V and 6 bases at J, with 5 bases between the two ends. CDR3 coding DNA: TGCAGTGCTAGACTTGTCAATGAGCAGTTCTTC. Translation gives CSARLVNEQFF.

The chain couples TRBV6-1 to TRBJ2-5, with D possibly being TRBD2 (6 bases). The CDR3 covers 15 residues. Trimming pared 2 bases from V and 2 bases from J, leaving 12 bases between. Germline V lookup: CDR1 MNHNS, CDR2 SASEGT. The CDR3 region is CASSENSGWQETQYF. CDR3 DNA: TGTGCCAGCAGTGAAAATAGCGGCTGGCAAGAGACCCAGTACTTC.

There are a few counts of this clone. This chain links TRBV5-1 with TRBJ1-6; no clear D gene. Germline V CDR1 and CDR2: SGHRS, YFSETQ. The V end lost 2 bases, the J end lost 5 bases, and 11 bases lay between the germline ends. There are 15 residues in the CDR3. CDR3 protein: CASSFMTGNNSPLHF. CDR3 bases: TGCGCCAGCAGCTTTATGACGGGGAATAATTCACCCCTCCACTTT.